The 10 T cell receptor beta chains below were found in one sample sequenced in a study of blood T cells in healthy people across ages. A second PCR of 7 to 11 cycles used a sample-barcoded 5' primer and a J-beta primer mix. TCRdb re-analysed the 5' RACE reads in MiXCR, keeping a single row per CDR3 protein. The data show about 680,000 distinct CDR3 sequences, roughly 50% seen once. The specimen sequenced was blood. The receptors originated from a woman aged 55-69 years in good health.

The sample holds one count of this clonotype. The chain employs TRBV7-3 and TRBJ2-1, with 12 bases fitting TRBD2. V shed 5 bases and J 9 bases; nucleotides not matched to a gene: 8. Germline V gene lookup returns CDR1 SGHTA and CDR2 FQGTGA. The length of the CDR3 is 15 residues. The DNA for the CDR3 is TGTGCCAGCAGCCCACTAGCGGGAGGATACGGTGAGCAGTTCTTC. It translates to CASSPLAGGYGEQFF.

This clonotype was counted only a few times. The chain couples TRBV27 to TRBJ2-4; D perhaps matches TRBD1 (6 bases). Deletions cut 6 bases from V and 1 base from J, with 7 bases between. The CDR3 extends over 13 amino acids. Per the germline V gene, CDR1 is MNHEY and CDR2 is SMNVEV (reference sequence). CDR3 in DNA: TGTGCCAGCAGGGGGGCGGCCAAAAACATTCAGTACTTC. Translating it yields CASRGAAKNIQYF.

This sequence joins TRBV12-3 or TRBV12-4 and TRBJ1-4; D is unresolved. The CDR3 is made up of 13 amino acids. V was cut by 1 base and J by 8 bases, with 8 bases left in between. The DNA for the CDR3 is TGTGCCAGCAGTTTAGGGTTGTGGGAAAAACTGTTTTTT. This codes for CASSLGLWEKLFF.

With regard to this clonotype: One end of the junction is discordant with germline, which a read error may explain. The chain carries TRBV2 and TRBJ1-1; 10 bases align to TRBD1. CDR1 and CDR2 (germline): SNHLY, FYNNEI. The CDR3 has 15 residues. The CDR3 spells CASRARTGGNTEVFF. The CDR3 nucleotides are TGTGCCAGCAGAGCCCGGACAGGGGGGAACACTGAAGTTTTCTTT. Full variable domain (rest looked up from reference TRBV2 and TRBJ1-1): EPEVTQTPSHQVTQMGQEVILRCVPISNHLYFYWYRQILGQKVEFLVSFYNNEISEKSEIFDDQFSVERPDGSNFTLKIRSTKLEDSAMYFCASRARTGGNTEVFFGQGTRLTVV.

A few counts support this clonotype. The chain combines TRBV7-2 with TRBJ2-7, with TRBD1 matching 8 bases. CDR3 length: 15 amino acids. The V gene end was trimmed by 5 bases and the J gene end by 2 bases; junction bases not matched to a gene: 8. Germline V CDR1 and CDR2: SGHTA, FQGNSA. The DNA of the CDR3 is TGTGCCAGCAGCACTACAGGGGGGTTAGCCTACGAGCAGTACTTC. This gives the protein CASSTTGGLAYEQYF.

This clonotype has only a few counts. The CDR3 region has the DNA TGCAGCGTTGGAGACAGGGCGGGTGAGCAGTACTTC. This translates into CSVGDRAGEQYF. The chain has TRBV29-1 and TRBJ2-7; 7 nucleotides agree with TRBD1. The CDR3 covers 12 residues. J gave up 7 bases and V 4 bases, and 7 bases lay outside the gene matches. CDR1 and CDR2 (germline): SQVTM, ANQGSEA.

This clonotype has ten or more counts. At one boundary the junction diverges from the germline segment, which might be a read error. The chain links TRBV18 to TRBJ2-3; 7 nucleotides line up with TRBD2. This CDR3 comprises 13 residues. Germline V gene lookup returns CDR1 KGHSH and CDR2 LQKENI. The CDR3 DNA is TGCGCCAGCAGCCCAGCGGGGACAGATACGCAGTATTTT. This sequence encodes CASSPAGTDTQYF. Full variable domain (missing parts from reference TRBV18 and TRBJ2-3): NAGVMQNPRHLVRRRGQEARLRCSPMKGHSHVYWYRQLPEEGLKFMVYLQKENIIDESGMPKERFSAEFPKEGPSILRIQQVVRGDSAAYFCASSPAGTDTQYFGPGTRLTVL.

In its sample, this clonotype was seen a few times. The chain carries TRBV5-1 and TRBJ2-3; a weak D match, TRBD2 (5 bases). Germline V lookup: CDR1 SGHRS, CDR2 YFSETQ. The V end lost 6 bases, the J end lost 0 bases, and 14 bases lay between the germline ends. The CDR3 is 15 amino acids. The CDR3 region has the DNA TGCGCCAGCATCCTGGGAGTACCTAGCACAGATACGCAGTATTTT. Its translation is CASILGVPSTDTQYF.

The chain has TRBV7-2 and TRBJ2-1, with 10 bases identical to TRBD2. This CDR3 is built from 16 residues. Per the germline V gene, CDR1 is SGHTA and CDR2 is FQGNSA. The junction had 14 bases not matched to a gene; V was cut back by 2 bases and J by 13 bases. For the CDR3, the DNA is TGTGCCAGCAGCTTAAAGGCTAGCGGGAGTTGGGAGACCCAGTTCTTC. Amino acids: CASSLKASGSWETQFF.

This chain links TRBV7-3 with TRBJ2-3, with D possibly being TRBD2 (6 bases). V lost 0 bases and J 5 bases, leaving 12 bases between the germline ends. The length of the CDR3 is 15 residues. Germline V gene sequence: CDR1 SGHTA, CDR2 FQGTGA. CDR3 nucleotide sequence: TGTGCCAGCAGCTTAACCGGGACTGCAGTAGATACGCAGTATTTT. Amino acid sequence: CASSLTGTAVDTQYF.